A selection of T cell receptor beta chains follows, all from one sample in a study of response to subunit inactivated influenza vaccine. TCRdb called the RT-PCR reads again in MiXCR, with one record for every CDR3 protein. The repertoire includes approximately 530,000 distinct CDR3 sequences, more than 7% of them detected once, and 13% sits in the top ten. Sequencing was performed on PBMCs from blood, taken 23 to 25 months after vaccination. These receptors were collected from a man in his fifties or sixties who received an inactivated influenza vaccine. CDR3s include the opening cysteine and the closing phenylalanine or tryptophan. Fields, in order: clone size, J gene, D gene, V gene, CDR3 DNA, CDR3 protein. The D gene is left open where the match is weak. Clone size is stated in some rows and not others, as once, few, many or a class when expanded.

>few|TRBJ2-7|TRBD1|TRBV3-1
TGTGCCAGTGGGACAGGGGCTGGCGAGCAGTACTTC
CASGTGAGEQYF
>.|TRBJ2-3|TRBD2|TRBV24-1
TGTGCCACCAGTGATTTGCAACGGGAGGGTTTCACAGATACGCAGTATTTT
CATSDLQREGFTDTQYF
>many|TRBJ1-2|.|TRBV6-2/TRBV6-3
TGTGCCAGCAGGATCCGAGGCCATGGCTACACCTTC
CASRIRGHGYTF
>many|TRBJ2-3|.|TRBV14
TGTGCCAGCAGCCAAGGTCCCCGAGGGGGCACAGATACGCAGTATTTT
CASSQGPRGGTDTQYF
>.|TRBJ2-3|TRBD1|TRBV29-1
TGCAGCGGCCAGGGGGCGAGCACAGATACGCAGTATTTT
CSGQGASTDTQYF
>few|TRBJ1-2|.|TRBV5-5
TGTGCCAGCAGCTTGGCCGATTCTTCGGGGCCCTACACCTTC
CASSLADSSGPYTF
>.|TRBJ2-2|.|TRBV5-5
TGTGCCAGCAGCTTGTCTGTTGGGTTGCGCAGCACCGGGGAGCTGTTTTTT
CASSLSVGLRSTGELFF
>many|TRBJ2-1|.|TRBV12-3/TRBV12-4
TGTGCCAGCAGAGCCGGACAGTACAATGAGCAGTTCTTC
CASRAGQYNEQFF
>few|TRBJ2-7|TRBD1|TRBV7-2
TGTGCCAGCAGCCCGGACAGGGGGCCTACCTACGAGCAGTACTTC
CASSPDRGPTYEQYF
>.|TRBJ2-7|.|TRBV15
TGTGCCACCAGCACTAACCAGGGGTTGTACGAGCAGTACTTC
CATSTNQGLYEQYF
>.|TRBJ2-7|.|TRBV7-2
TGTGCCAGCAGCTTAGTGGGGCAATTAGCCTACGAGCAGTACTTC
CASSLVGQLAYEQYF
>few|TRBJ1-4|TRBD1|TRBV15
TGTGCCACCAGCAGAGATCGTGGACAGGGACGCGAAAAACTGTTTTTT
CATSRDRGQGREKLFF
>.|TRBJ2-1|TRBD2|TRBV14
TGTGCCAGCAGCCAGTTCCTTAGCGGGAGTAACAATGAGCAGTTCTTC
CASSQFLSGSNNEQFF
>many|TRBJ2-3|.|TRBV20-1
TGCAGTGCTAGAGATGCCAGGGGGGTGACAGATACGCAGTATTTT
CSARDARGVTDTQYF
>.|TRBJ1-6|TRBD1|TRBV7-8
TGTGCCAGCAGCTTAAAGCGACAGGGGGCCTCACCCCTCCACTTT
CASSLKRQGASPLHF
>.|TRBJ2-5|TRBD1|TRBV20-1
TGCAGTGCTAGCCGAGGGTCAGGGGGCGGTGAGACCCAGTACTTC
CSASRGSGGGETQYF
>many|TRBJ1-1|.|TRBV6-2/TRBV6-3
TGTGCCAGCAGTTACCTCCCCGTAGGGATGAACACTGAAGCTTTCTTT
CASSYLPVGMNTEAFF
>once|TRBJ2-3|.|TRBV7-9
TGTGCCAGCAGCTCTAGCCTGGGCGCGATTACAGATACGCAGTATTTT
CASSSSLGAITDTQYF
>many|TRBJ2-7|TRBD2|TRBV4-2
TGTGCCAGCAGCCTATTTAGCGGGGGGGCGGATGAGCAGTACTTC
CASSLFSGGADEQYF
>few|TRBJ2-3|.|TRBV20-1
TGCAGTGCCGCGTATGGAGATACGCAGTATTTT
CSAAYGDTQYF
>few|TRBJ2-3|TRBD2|TRBV20-1
TGCAGTGCTCCGACTAGCGGGAGAGTCACAGATACGCAGTATTTT
CSAPTSGRVTDTQYF
>.|TRBJ2-3|TRBD2|TRBV15
TGTGCCACCAGCTACCGGACTAGCGGGAGTGATACGCAGTATTTT
CATSYRTSGSDTQYF
>.|TRBJ1-2|.|TRBV20-1
TGCAGTGCTACCCCCCCTCGGCAGGGATCGTATGGCTACACCTTC
CSATPPRQGSYGYTF
>.|TRBJ1-5|.|TRBV6-2/TRBV6-3
TGTGCCAGCAGGACCAGCAATCAGCCCCAGCATTTT
CASRTSNQPQHF
>many|TRBJ2-3|.|TRBV4-3
TGCGCCAGCAGCCAAGATTTGGCCTATACGCAGTATTTT
CASSQDLAYTQYF
>.|TRBJ2-1|TRBD1|TRBV4-1
TGCGCCAGCAGAGGGGACAGGCGGTCCTACAATGAGCAGTTCTTC
CASRGDRRSYNEQFF
>few|TRBJ1-6|.|TRBV20-1
TGCAGCGTAAGGGGCAGCTCCTATAATTCACCCCTCCACTTT
CSVRGSSYNSPLHF
>.|TRBJ2-7|TRBD2|TRBV20-1
TGCAGTGCTAGGGAAATCTCAGTTCTAGCGGGTGATACCTACGAGCAGTACTTC
CSAREISVLAGDTYEQYF
>.|TRBJ1-2|TRBD1|TRBV7-9
TGTGCCAGCAGCTTAGCAGGGGGACAGGGATATATTGGCTACACCTTC
CASSLAGGQGYIGYTF
>.|TRBJ2-5|TRBD2|TRBV7-9
TGTGCCAGCAGCTTAGAGACTAGCGGGTACCAAGAGACCCAGTACTTC
CASSLETSGYQETQYF
>.|TRBJ2-7|.|TRBV29-1
TGCAGCGTTGTAGTTCCCCGCGACGGCGAGCAGTACTTC
CSVVVPRDGEQYF
>few|TRBJ2-2|TRBD1|TRBV20-1
TGCAGTGCTAGAGGAGGGACAGCCATTACCGGGGAGCTGTTTTTT
CSARGGTAITGELFF
>few|TRBJ2-4|.|TRBV12-3/TRBV12-4
TGTGCCAGCAGTTTAGCGCTCGGAGGGTCCCTAGCCAAAAACATTCAGTACTTC
CASSLALGGSLAKNIQYF
>.|TRBJ2-7|.|TRBV6-2/TRBV6-3
TGTGCCAGCAGTCCCATAGCTTCCTACGAGCAGTACTTC
CASSPIASYEQYF
>.|TRBJ1-3|.|TRBV4-3
TGCGCCAGCAGCCAAGACGTTGGGCGGGGGAACACCATATATTTT
CASSQDVGRGNTIYF
>.|TRBJ1-1|TRBD1|TRBV5-1
TGCGCCAGCAGGCCCAGCCGGGACAGGGTAACTGAAGCTTTCTTT
CASRPSRDRVTEAFF
>.|TRBJ2-1|.|TRBV4-3
TGCGCCAGCAGCCAAGACAGACTCGATGAGCAGTTCTTC
CASSQDRLDEQFF
>few|TRBJ2-3|.|TRBV7-6
TGTGCCAGCAGCGAGTTTGGGGGTTTTGATACGCAGTATTTT
CASSEFGGFDTQYF
>many|TRBJ2-2|.|TRBV10-3
TGTGCCATCAGTGAGTCTCAGGGGATCGTCGGGGAGCTGTTTTTT
CAISESQGIVGELFF
>.|TRBJ1-1|.|TRBV3-1
TGTGCCAGCAGCCAAAGGGGATACTACACTGAAGCTTTCTTT
CASSQRGYYTEAFF
>.|TRBJ1-2|.|TRBV28
TGTGCCAGCAGCTCCTACCCGTTTGGGGGCGATGGCTACACCTTC
CASSSYPFGGDGYTF
>few|TRBJ2-4|TRBD1|TRBV11-3
TGTGCCAGCAGCCTACAGGGGAGTAGCATTCAGTACTTC
CASSLQGSSIQYF
>.|TRBJ2-5|.|TRBV9
TGTGCCAGCAGCCCCCTGGGACTGCAAGAGACCCAGTACTTC
CASSPLGLQETQYF
>few|TRBJ2-5|TRBD2|TRBV20-1
TGCAGTGCTAAGGGGACTAGCGGGAGTGGGCAAGAGACCCAGTACTTC
CSAKGTSGSGQETQYF
>many|TRBJ2-5|.|TRBV27
TGTGCCAGCAGTTCCAGGGCAGGGGTCTATGTGACCCAGTACTTC
CASSSRAGVYVTQYF
>few|TRBJ2-1|.|TRBV19
TGTGCCATCTCACACGGCAATGAGCAGTTCTTC
CAISHGNEQFF
>many|TRBJ2-1|.|TRBV28
TGTGCCAGCAGTTTATTAGACAGCTACAATGAGCAGTTCTTC
CASSLLDSYNEQFF
>medium-sized|TRBJ2-1|TRBD2|TRBV20-1
TGCAGTGCTAGAGATGCCCAGCGGGGGGGCGATGAGCAGTTCTTC
CSARDAQRGGDEQFF
>.|TRBJ2-5|TRBD2|TRBV5-6
TGTGCCAGCAGTTTTGGACTAGCGGGGGATAGATGGGCCCAGTACTTC
CASSFGLAGDRWAQYF
>.|TRBJ2-4|TRBD2|TRBV20-1
TGCAGTGCTAGCGTACCCGGGACTAGCGGGGGGGTGGCCAAAAACATTCAGTACTTC
CSASVPGTSGGVAKNIQYF
>few|TRBJ2-7|.|TRBV7-9
TGTGCCAGCAGCCCTTCCAGCAGGCCCTACGAGCAGTACTTC
CASSPSSRPYEQYF